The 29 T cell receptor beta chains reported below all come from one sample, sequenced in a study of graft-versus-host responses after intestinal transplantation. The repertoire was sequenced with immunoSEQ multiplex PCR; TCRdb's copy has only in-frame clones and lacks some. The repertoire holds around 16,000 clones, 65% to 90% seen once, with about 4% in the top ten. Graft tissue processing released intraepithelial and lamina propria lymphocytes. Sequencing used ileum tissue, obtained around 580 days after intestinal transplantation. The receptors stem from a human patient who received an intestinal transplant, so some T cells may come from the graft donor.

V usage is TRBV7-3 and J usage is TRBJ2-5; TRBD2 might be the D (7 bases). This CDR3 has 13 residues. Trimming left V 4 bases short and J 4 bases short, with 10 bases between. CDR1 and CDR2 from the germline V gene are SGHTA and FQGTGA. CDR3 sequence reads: CASSSGGRETQYF. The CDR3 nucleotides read TGTGCCAGCAGCTCGGGGGGCCGAGAGACCCAGTACTTC.

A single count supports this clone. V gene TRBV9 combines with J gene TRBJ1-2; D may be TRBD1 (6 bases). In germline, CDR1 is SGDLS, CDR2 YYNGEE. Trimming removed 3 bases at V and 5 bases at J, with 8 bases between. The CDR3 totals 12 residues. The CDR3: CASSAGVYGYTF. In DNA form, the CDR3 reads TGTGCCAGCAGCGCAGGGGTATATGGCTACACCTTC.

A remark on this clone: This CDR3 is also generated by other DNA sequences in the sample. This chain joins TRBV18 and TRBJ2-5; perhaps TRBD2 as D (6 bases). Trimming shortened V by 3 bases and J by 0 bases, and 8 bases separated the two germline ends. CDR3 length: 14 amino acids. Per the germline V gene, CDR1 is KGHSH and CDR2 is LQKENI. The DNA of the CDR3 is TGTGCCAGCTCACCGACGGGGGACCAAGAGACCCAGTACTTC. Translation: CASSPTGDQETQYF.

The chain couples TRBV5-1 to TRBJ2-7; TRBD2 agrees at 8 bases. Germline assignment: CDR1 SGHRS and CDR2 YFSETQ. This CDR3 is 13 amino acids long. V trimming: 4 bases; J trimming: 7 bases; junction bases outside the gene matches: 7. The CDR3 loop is CASSPGLAEEQYF. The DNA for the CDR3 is TGCGCCAGCAGCCCTGGACTAGCAGAGGAGCAGTACTTC.

In DNA, the CDR3 is TGTGCCAGCAGCTTAGTGGGAGAGAGAGCTTTCTTT. Encoded protein: CASSLVGERAFF. The J gene is TRBJ1-1, the V gene TRBV7-9; no reliable D call. CDR1 SEHNR and CDR2 FQNEAQ come from the germline V gene (reference sequence). The CDR3 has 12 residues. V lost 1 base and J 10 bases, leaving 10 bases between the germline ends.

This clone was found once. The CDR3: CASSLGGLYVNQPQHF. The CDR3 DNA follows: TGTGCCAGCAGCTTAGGTGGGCTTTATGTCAATCAGCCCCAGCATTTT. The rearrangement links TRBV7-2 to TRBJ1-5; no definite D call. The ends were cut back, 1 base at V and 3 bases at J, with 13 bases in the middle. This CDR3 has 16 residues. Looked up from germline, CDR1 is SGHTA and CDR2 is FQGNSA.

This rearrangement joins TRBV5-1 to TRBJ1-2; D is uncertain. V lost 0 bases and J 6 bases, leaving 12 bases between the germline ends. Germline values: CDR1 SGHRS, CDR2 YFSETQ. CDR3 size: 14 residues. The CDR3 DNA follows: TGCGCCAGCAGCTTGGGGGAGTCGACTAATGGCTACACCTTC. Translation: CASSLGESTNGYTF.

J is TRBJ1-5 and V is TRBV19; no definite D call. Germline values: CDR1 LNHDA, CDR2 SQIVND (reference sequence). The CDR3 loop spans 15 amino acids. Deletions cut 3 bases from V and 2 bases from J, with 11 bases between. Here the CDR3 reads CASSMIETGNQPQHF. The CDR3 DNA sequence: TGTGCCAGTAGTATGATAGAGACGGGCAATCAGCCCCAGCATTTT.

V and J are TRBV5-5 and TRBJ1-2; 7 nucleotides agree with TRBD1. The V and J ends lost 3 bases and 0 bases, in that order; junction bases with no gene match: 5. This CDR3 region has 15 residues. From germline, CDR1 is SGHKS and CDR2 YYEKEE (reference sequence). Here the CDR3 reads CASSWTDRSNYGYTF. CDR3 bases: TGTGCCAGCAGCTGGACGGACAGGTCTAACTATGGCTACACCTTC.

CDR3 protein: CASSERGAGGDEQYF. The CDR3 nucleotides are TGTGCCAGCAGTGAACGGGGGGCGGGGGGCGACGAGCAGTACTTC. The gene calls are TRBV6-1 and TRBJ2-7; TRBD2 matches at 8 bases. This CDR3 contains 15 residues. Unmatched junction bases numbered 8, after V lost 2 bases and J lost 5 bases. Germline CDR1 and CDR2: MNHNS and SASEGT.

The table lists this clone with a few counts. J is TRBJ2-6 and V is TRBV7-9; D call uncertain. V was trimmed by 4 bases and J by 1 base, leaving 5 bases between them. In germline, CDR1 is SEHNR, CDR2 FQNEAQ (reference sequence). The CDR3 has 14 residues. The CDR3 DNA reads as TGTGCCAGCAGCTCTGGGTCTGGGGCCAACGTCCTGACTTTC. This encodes CASSSGSGANVLTF.

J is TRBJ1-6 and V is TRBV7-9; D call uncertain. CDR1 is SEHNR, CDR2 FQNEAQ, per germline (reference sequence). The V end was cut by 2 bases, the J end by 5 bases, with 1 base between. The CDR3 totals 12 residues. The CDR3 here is CASSLHNSPLHF. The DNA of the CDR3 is TGTGCCAGCAGCTTACATAATTCACCCCTCCACTTT.

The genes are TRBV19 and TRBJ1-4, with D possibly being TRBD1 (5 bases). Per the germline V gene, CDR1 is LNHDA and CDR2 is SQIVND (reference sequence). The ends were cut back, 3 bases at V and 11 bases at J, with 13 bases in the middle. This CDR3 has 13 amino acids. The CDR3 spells CASSMAGTSKLFF. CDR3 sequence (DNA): TGTGCCAGTAGTATGGCCGGGACCTCTAAACTGTTTTTT.

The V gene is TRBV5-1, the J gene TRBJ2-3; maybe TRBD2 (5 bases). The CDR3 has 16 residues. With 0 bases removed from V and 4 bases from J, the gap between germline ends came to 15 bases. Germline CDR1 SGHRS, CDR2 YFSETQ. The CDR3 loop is CASSLVGFGAADTQYF. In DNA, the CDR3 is TGCGCCAGCAGCTTGGTTGGGTTCGGAGCGGCAGATACGCAGTATTTT.

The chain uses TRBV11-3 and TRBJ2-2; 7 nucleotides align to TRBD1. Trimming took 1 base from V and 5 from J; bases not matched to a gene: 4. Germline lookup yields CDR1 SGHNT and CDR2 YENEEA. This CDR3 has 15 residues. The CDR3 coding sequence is TGTGCCAGCAGCTTAGGAGGGGGCCCGACCGGGGAGCTGTTTTTT. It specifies CASSLGGGPTGELFF.

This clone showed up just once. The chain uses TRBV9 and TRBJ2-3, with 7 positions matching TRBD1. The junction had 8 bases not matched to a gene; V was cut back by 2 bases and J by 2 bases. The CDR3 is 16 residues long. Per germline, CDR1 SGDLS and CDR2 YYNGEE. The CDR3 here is CASSVAGTAYTDTQYF. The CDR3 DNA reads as TGTGCCAGCAGCGTGGCAGGGACAGCATACACAGATACGCAGTATTTT.

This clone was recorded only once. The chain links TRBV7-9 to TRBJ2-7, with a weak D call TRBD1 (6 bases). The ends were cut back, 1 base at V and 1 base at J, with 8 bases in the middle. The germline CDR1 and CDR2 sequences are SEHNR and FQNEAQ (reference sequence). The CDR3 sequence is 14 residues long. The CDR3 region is CASSLGGQSYEQYF. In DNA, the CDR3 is TGTGCCAGCAGCTTAGGTGGACAGTCCTACGAGCAGTACTTC.

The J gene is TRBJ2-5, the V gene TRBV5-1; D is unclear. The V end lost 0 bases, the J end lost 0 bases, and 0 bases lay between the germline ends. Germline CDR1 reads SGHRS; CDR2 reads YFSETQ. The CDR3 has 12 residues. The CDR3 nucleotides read TGCGCCAGCAGCTTGGACCAAGAGACCCAGTACTTC. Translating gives CASSLDQETQYF. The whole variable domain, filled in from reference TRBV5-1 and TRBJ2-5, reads KAGVTQTPRYLIKTRGQQVTLSCSPISGHRSVSWYQQTPGQGLQFLFEYFSETQRNKGNFPGRFSGRQFSNSRSEMNVSTLELGDSALYLCASSLDQETQYFGPGTRLLVL.

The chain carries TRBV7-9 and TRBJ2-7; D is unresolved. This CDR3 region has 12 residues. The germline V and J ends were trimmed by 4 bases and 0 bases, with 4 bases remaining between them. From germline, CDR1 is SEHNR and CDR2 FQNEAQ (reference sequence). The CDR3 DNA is TGTGCCAGCAGCTGGGACTCCTACGAGCAGTACTTC. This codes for CASSWDSYEQYF.

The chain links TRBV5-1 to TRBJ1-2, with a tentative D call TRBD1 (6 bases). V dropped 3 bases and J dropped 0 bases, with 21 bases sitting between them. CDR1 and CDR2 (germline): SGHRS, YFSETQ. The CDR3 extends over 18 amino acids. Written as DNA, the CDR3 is TGCGCCAGCAGCTCCCAGGTATCGGGTACAGGGACTAACTATGGCTACACCTTC. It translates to CASSSQVSGTGTNYGYTF. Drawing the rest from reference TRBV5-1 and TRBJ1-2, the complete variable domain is KAGVTQTPRYLIKTRGQQVTLSCSPISGHRSVSWYQQTPGQGLQFLFEYFSETQRNKGNFPGRFSGRQFSNSRSEMNVSTLELGDSALYLCASSSQVSGTGTNYGYTFGSGTRLTVV.

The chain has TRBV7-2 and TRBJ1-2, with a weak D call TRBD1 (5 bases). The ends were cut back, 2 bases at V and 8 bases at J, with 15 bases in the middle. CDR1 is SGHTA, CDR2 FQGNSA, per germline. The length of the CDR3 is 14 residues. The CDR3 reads CASSLHHLEGGYTF. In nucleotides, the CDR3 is TGTGCCAGCAGCTTACACCACCTTGAGGGGGGCTACACCTTC. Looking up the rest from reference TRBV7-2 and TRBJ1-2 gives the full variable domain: GAGVSQSPSNKVTEKGKDVELRCDPISGHTALYWYRQSLGQGLEFLIYFQGNSAPDKSGLPSDRFSAERTGGSVSTLTIQRTQQEDSAVYLCASSLHHLEGGYTFGSGTRLTVV.

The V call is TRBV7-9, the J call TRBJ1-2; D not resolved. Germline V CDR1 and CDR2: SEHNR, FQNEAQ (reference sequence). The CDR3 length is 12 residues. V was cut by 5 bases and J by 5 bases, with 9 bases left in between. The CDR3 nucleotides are TGTGCCAGCAGCCCCGACGTGTATGGCTACACCTTC. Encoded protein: CASSPDVYGYTF.

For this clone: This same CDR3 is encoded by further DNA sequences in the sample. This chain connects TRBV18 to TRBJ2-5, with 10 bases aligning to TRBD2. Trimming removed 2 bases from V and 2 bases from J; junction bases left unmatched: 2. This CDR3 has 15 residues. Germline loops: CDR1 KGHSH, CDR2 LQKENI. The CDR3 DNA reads TGTGCCAGCTCACCAGCTAGCGGGGGACAAGAGACCCAGTACTTC. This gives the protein CASSPASGGQETQYF.

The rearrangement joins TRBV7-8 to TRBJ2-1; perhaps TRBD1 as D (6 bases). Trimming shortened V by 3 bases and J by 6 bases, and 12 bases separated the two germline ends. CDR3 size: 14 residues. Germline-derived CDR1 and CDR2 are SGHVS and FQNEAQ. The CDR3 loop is CASSFPGHLNEQFF. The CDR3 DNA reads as TGTGCCAGCAGCTTCCCGGGACATCTCAATGAGCAGTTCTTC.

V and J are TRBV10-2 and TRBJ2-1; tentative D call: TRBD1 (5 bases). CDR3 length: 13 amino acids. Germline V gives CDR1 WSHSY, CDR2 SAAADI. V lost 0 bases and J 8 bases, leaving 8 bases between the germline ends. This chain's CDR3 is CASSESGRDEQFF. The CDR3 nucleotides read TGCGCCAGCAGTGAGTCGGGCAGGGATGAGCAGTTCTTC.

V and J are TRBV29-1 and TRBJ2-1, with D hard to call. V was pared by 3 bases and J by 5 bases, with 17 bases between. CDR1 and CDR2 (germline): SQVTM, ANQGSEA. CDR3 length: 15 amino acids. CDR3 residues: CSVEFREKRDNEQFF. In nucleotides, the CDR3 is TGCAGCGTTGAGTTTAGAGAGAAAAGAGACAATGAGCAGTTCTTC.

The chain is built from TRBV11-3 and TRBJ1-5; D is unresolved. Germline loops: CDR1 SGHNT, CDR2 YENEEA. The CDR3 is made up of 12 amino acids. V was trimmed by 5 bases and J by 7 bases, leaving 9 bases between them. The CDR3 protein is CASSLAAQPQHF. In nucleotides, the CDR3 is TGTGCCAGCAGCCTTGCCGCCCAGCCCCAGCATTTT.

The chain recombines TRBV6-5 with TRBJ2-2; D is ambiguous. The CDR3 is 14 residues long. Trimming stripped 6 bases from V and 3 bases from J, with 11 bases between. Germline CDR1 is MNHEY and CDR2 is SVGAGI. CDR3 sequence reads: CASSWQRDTGELFF. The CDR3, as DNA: TGTGCCAGCAGCTGGCAGCGAGACACCGGGGAGCTGTTTTTT.

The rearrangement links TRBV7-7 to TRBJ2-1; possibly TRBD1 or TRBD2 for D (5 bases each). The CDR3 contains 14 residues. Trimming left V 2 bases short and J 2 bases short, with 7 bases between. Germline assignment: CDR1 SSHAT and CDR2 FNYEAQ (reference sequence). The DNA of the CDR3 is TGTGCCAGCAGCTTACGGGGACCCTACAATGAGCAGTTCTTC. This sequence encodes CASSLRGPYNEQFF.